The following is a T cell receptor (beta chain) sequence with its context. Its antigen is as yet unknown. This record belongs to a study of blood T cells in healthy people across ages. General study findings and limits: Aged donors had fewer naive CD4+ cells and lower diversity than long-lived donors. Observed TCR beta diversity per million T cells went down as age went up. This fall followed a roughly linear course with age. Strong correlation existed between TCR beta diversity and naive T cell percentage.

This CDR3 comprises 16 residues. From germline, CDR1 is LNHNV and CDR2 YYDKDF (reference sequence). The V and J ends lost 0 bases and 8 bases respectively, with 16 bases between them. Then a second PCR, running about 7 to 11 cycles, was carried out with a sample-barcoded 5' primer and a J-beta primer mix. Samples each returned at least 2.5 million CDR3-containing paired-end reads. TCRdb independently ran MiXCR on the 5' RACE reads; one entry per CDR3 protein. The sample records about a million distinct CDR3 sequences, about 44% being singletons. V usage is TRBV15 and J usage is TRBJ1-4, with D possibly TRBD1 on 6 matching bases. The origin of this receptor is a man aged 30-40 years in good health. Sequencing used blood. The CDR3: CATSRDLATGREKLFF. CDR3 bases: TGTGCCACCAGCAGAGATCTTGCCACAGGGCGAGAAAAACTGTTTTTT.